This entry describes one TCR beta chain. The same CDR3 is also encoded by other DNA sequences in this sample. The data are from a study of T cell responses to AZD1222 COVID-19 vaccine. About the study: Second-dose intervals near 4 or 12 weeks were combined.

CDR1 is SGDLS and CDR2 is YYNGEE in the germline V gene. V was shortened by 0 bases and J by 2 bases, with 9 bases between the two germline ends. The length of the CDR3 is 15 residues. The method was immunoSEQ multiplex PCR; TCRdb's version includes in-frame clones alone and lacks a portion of them. The sample lists more than 60,000 clones, over 75% occurring once. The gene calls are TRBV9 and TRBJ2-1, with a possible D match to TRBD2 (6 bases). This clonotype was sampled from an adult in good health. The sample in question was peripheral blood, obtained on day 0 of AZD1222 vaccination. As DNA, the CDR3 is TGTGCCAGCAGCGTAGGGGGGGAACCCTACAATGAGCAGTTCTTC. Its translation is CASSVGGEPYNEQFF.